This T cell receptor (beta chain) is drawn from a study of blood T cell repertoires in COVID-19 (dated by TCRdb to about 2020). Regarding the study in general: Samples covering the acute and convalescent phases of COVID-19 were provided by collaborators in the United States, Italy and Spain. The prospective study material was composed of cDNA or gDNA derived from T cells, B-cell-depleted T cells, or PBMCs. Subjects who had been exposed to COVID-19, were actively infected with it, or had recovered from it provided the deeply sampled blood TCRbeta repertoires that made up the dataset. The repertoires were released in a freely available public database intended as a resource for research on the immune response to SARS-CoV-2. Samples were obtained from the ongoing ImmuneRACE study (first 160 participants) and from 1,000 to 1,500 subjects provided by 6 global collaborators. Nearly every sample came with metadata listing a de-identified subject ID, COVID-19 status, age in years and sex. Where HLA class I and class II types were available, the types were taken from metadata supplied by the sample provider, not from assay-based typing. Broader findings and caveats from the paper: Clinical and demographic metadata were provided uncurated, with the amount varying by source and participant.

Collaborating institutions collected whole blood in K2EDTA tubes following their own protocols. For TCRbeta analysis, collaborators shipped samples in one of three forms: frozen whole blood, isolated PBMCs, or DNA extracted from either of those sample types. TCRbeta CDR3 regions were amplified from genomic DNA using the immunoSEQ Assay, a bias-controlled multiplex PCR. The original methods were these. Within the assay, amplification of reference gene primers was used to estimate how many nucleated cells each sample contained. To quantify the absolute abundance of each unique TCRbeta CDR3 rearrangement, sequence reads were collapsed and filtered. For each sample, productive Simpson clonality was calculated as the square root of Simpson's diversity index over productive rearrangements. TCRdb stores this immuneACCESS table with in-frame sequences only. Part of the clones is absent; in the studies checked, under half of the shortfall reflects unresolved V genes, and no reason is known for the rest. Clone size and V and J calls were adopted from that table, with D and trimming inferred from the DNA. This sample lists 20,000 to 30,000 clones; approximately 80% were detected once. Approximately 23% of the sample is in the top ten clones.

At the junction V is shortened by 2 bases and J by 5 bases; bases outside the gene matches: 4. As encoded in the germline V gene, CDR1 is ENHRY while CDR2 is SYGVKD. Spanning cysteine to phenylalanine, the CDR3 consists of 14 amino acids. The only DNA kept is the CDR3, 42 bases in frame from the first base. There are a few counts of this clone. No cognate antigen has been identified for it. Nothing much larger sits one base from this clone, and base qualities are not available. This TCR came from a human donor in a cohort sampled during active COVID-19. The specimen sequenced was peripheral blood. The chain links TRBV10-3 with TRBJ1-2; 8 junctional bases match TRBD1. CDR3 protein: CAISERQGAYGYTF. The nucleotides read TGTGCCATCAGTGAGAGGCAGGGGGCGTATGGCTACACCTTC.